The rows below give T cell receptor beta chains drawn from one sample of a study of circulating CD8 cells and anti-PD-1 response in melanoma. Using its own MiXCR run on the reads, TCRdb lists one record per CDR3 protein. This table has nearly 550 distinct CDR3 sequences, around 4.5% appearing once. The sequencing used CD8+ T cells from PBMCs, collected at baseline or after one month of anti-PD-1 therapy (not recorded which). The receptors were sampled from a human donor with melanoma. CDR3s include the opening cysteine and the closing phenylalanine or tryptophan. A D gene is named only where the DNA matches it firmly. Part of the rows lack a size; the others show once, few, many or a class for expanded clones.

TRBJ2-3	TRBD2	TRBV2	large	TGTGCCGGCCGGACTTACGGGGGGAGCACAGATACGCAGTATTTT	CAGRTYGGSTDTQYF
TRBJ2-7	NA	TRBV2	large	TGTGCCAGCAGTGATCCTAGATCCCTCCCTTACGAGCAGTACTTC	CASSDPRSLPYEQYF
TRBJ2-2	NA	TRBV7-2	large	TGTGCCAGCAGCTTAGACCCGAACACCGGGGAGCTGTTTTTT	CASSLDPNTGELFF
TRBJ2-5	NA	TRBV12-3/TRBV12-4	medium-sized	TGTGCCAGCAGTTTAAATCCCCCCTACGGAGAGACCCAGTACTTC	CASSLNPPYGETQYF
TRBJ2-1	TRBD2	TRBV30	NA	TGTGCCTGGAGTGTTCGGGAGGGGAATGAGCAGTTCTTC	CAWSVREGNEQFF
TRBJ2-2	NA	TRBV29-1	large	TGCAGCGTTGAGTTTAGGGGGGAGCTGTTTTTT	CSVEFRGELFF
TRBJ2-7	TRBD2	TRBV20-1	NA	TGCAGTGCTTCATCTTCAACGGGGGGACCCCACGAGCAGTACTTC	CSASSSTGGPHEQYF
TRBJ2-1	NA	TRBV24-1	large	TGTGCCACCAGTGATACAAGCTCCTACAATGAGCAGTTCTTC	CATSDTSSYNEQFF
TRBJ2-7	NA	TRBV7-8	few	TGTGCCAGCAGCCCTCCCGGCTACACCTACGAGCAGTACTTC	CASSPPGYTYEQYF
TRBJ2-7	NA	TRBV5-4	few	TGTGCCGGCAGCTTTAAAGGGATCTACGAGCAGTACTTC	CAGSFKGIYEQYF
TRBJ2-7	NA	TRBV19	medium-sized	TGTGCCAGTAGCCAGAGTTACAGCTACGAGCAGTACTTC	CASSQSYSYEQYF
TRBJ2-7	TRBD1	TRBV19	large	TGTGCCAGTAGACAGGGGAATCCCTACGAGCAGTACTTC	CASRQGNPYEQYF
TRBJ1-6	NA	TRBV7-2	large	TGTGCCAGCACCCAGGGAAAGACAAATTCACCCCTCCACTTT	CASTQGKTNSPLHF
TRBJ2-1	TRBD2	TRBV2	large	TGTGCCAGCAGTCCACTAGCGACCTACAATGAGCAGTTCTTC	CASSPLATYNEQFF
TRBJ2-7	TRBD1	TRBV20-1	large	TGCAGTGCAAGGGGGGTCCGAGGGACAGGGTTCAACGAGCAGTACTTC	CSARGVRGTGFNEQYF
TRBJ1-1	NA	TRBV30	NA	TGTGCCTGGAGTGAGGTGAACACTGAAGCTTTCTTT	CAWSEVNTEAFF
TRBJ2-7	TRBD1	TRBV19	medium-sized	TGTGCCAGTAGTCCCGGGACAGGGTACTACGAGCAGTACTTC	CASSPGTGYYEQYF
TRBJ1-2	TRBD1	TRBV19	medium-sized	TGTGCCAGTACGGGCCGGGACAGGGTAAACTATGGCTACACCTTC	CASTGRDRVNYGYTF
TRBJ2-1	NA	TRBV2	large	TGTGCCAGCGTAGAGTCTAGCTCCTACAATGAGCAGTTCTTC	CASVESSSYNEQFF
TRBJ2-1	TRBD2	TRBV11-1	medium-sized	TGTGCCAGCAGGTTGCGGACTAGCGGGGGAAATGAGCAGTTCTTC	CASRLRTSGGNEQFF
TRBJ2-2	TRBD1	TRBV3-1	medium-sized	TGTGCCAGCAAGCTGGGACAGGGCACCGGGGAGCTGTTTTTT	CASKLGQGTGELFF
TRBJ2-7	NA	TRBV19	NA	TGTGCCAGTAGTATAGCGTCGGGGAGCTACGAGCAGTACTTC	CASSIASGSYEQYF
TRBJ2-7	NA	TRBV7-2	medium-sized	TGTGCCAGCAGCCGACCCATAGGGGGTTGGGGCGAGCAGTACTTC	CASSRPIGGWGEQYF
TRBJ2-7	TRBD1	TRBV4-1	large	TGCGCCAGCAGCCAAGGACAGGGGAAGGCCTACGAGCAGTACTTC	CASSQGQGKAYEQYF
TRBJ2-3	NA	TRBV7-3	large	TGTGCCAGCAGCTTATTCACCGGTCGGGATACGCAGTATTTT	CASSLFTGRDTQYF
TRBJ2-7	NA	TRBV11-2	large	TGTGCCAGCAGCTTAGTTGGGCAGGCCTACGAGCAGTACTTC	CASSLVGQAYEQYF
TRBJ2-1	TRBD2	TRBV11-2	large	TGTGCCAGCAGCTTAGAACCCGGGACTAGCGTCGACAATGAGCAGTTCTTC	CASSLEPGTSVDNEQFF
TRBJ2-3	NA	TRBV2	medium-sized	TGTGCCAGCAGAAAGGGACCGGCCACAGATACGCAGTATTTT	CASRKGPATDTQYF
TRBJ2-1	NA	TRBV19	large	TGTGCCAGTAGAACCCCCTACAATGAGCAGTTCTTC	CASRTPYNEQFF
TRBJ1-6	NA	TRBV27	large	TGTGCCAGCAGTTTATCTGTGGGGGGTAGTTTCCCCCTCCACTTT	CASSLSVGGSFPLHF
TRBJ2-2	TRBD2	TRBV19	medium-sized	TGTGCCAGTAGTATCATTAGCGGGGGCCTTACCGGGGAGCTGTTTTTT	CASSIISGGLTGELFF
TRBJ1-1	NA	TRBV19	large	TGTGCCAGTAGTATAGCAACCGGGACTAACACTGAAGCTTTCTTT	CASSIATGTNTEAFF
TRBJ2-3	NA	TRBV15	medium-sized	TGTGCCACCAGCAGAGCACAGGGACAAGGGGCAGATACGCAGTATTTT	CATSRAQGQGADTQYF
TRBJ2-7	NA	TRBV29-1	large	TGCAGCGTTGGGACGTCGTACGAGCAGTACTTC	CSVGTSYEQYF
TRBJ2-7	NA	TRBV20-1	medium-sized	TGCAGTGCTAGAGATCTGGGAGAAGGGCAGTACTTC	CSARDLGEGQYF
TRBJ1-2	NA	TRBV7-8	medium-sized	TGTGCCAGCAGCAACAGAGTTAACTATGGCTACACCTTC	CASSNRVNYGYTF
TRBJ2-3	NA	TRBV2	large	TGTGCCAGCAGCCCCGACAAGAGAAGCACAGATACGCAGTATTTT	CASSPDKRSTDTQYF
TRBJ1-5	NA	TRBV27	medium-sized	TGTGCCAGCAGTCACACATGGGGTGAGGGGGGCAAACAGCCCCAGCATTTT	CASSHTWGEGGKQPQHF
TRBJ2-7	NA	TRBV12-5	large	TGTGCTAGTGGCCCAGGGGGAGGGACCTACGAGCAGTACTTC	CASGPGGGTYEQYF
TRBJ2-5	TRBD1	TRBV7-3	large	TGTGCCAGCAGCTTAGGGACAGGGTGGCAAGAGACCCAGTACTTC	CASSLGTGWQETQYF
TRBJ2-3	TRBD2	TRBV19	NA	TGTGCCAGTAGTATTAGCGGGGCGGATACGCAGTATTTT	CASSISGADTQYF
TRBJ2-2	NA	TRBV20-1	large	TGCAGTGCTAAGGACAGGAACACCGGGGAGCTGTTTTTT	CSAKDRNTGELFF
TRBJ2-1	NA	TRBV2	large	TGTGCCAGCATCCCGGGCACCAGCTCCTACAATGAGCAGTTCTTC	CASIPGTSSYNEQFF
TRBJ2-5	NA	TRBV27	medium-sized	TGTGCCAGCAGTTTCGGGGGCGGTGGAGAGACCCAGTACTTC	CASSFGGGGETQYF
TRBJ2-1	NA	TRBV19	large	TGTGCCAGTAGTGCAGGGGGGGGCGCTTACAATGAGCAGTTCTTC	CASSAGGGAYNEQFF
TRBJ2-2	NA	TRBV9	few	TGTGCCAGCCCCGTTTCGAAGGGGGACACCGGGGAGCTGTTTTTT	CASPVSKGDTGELFF
TRBJ2-3	TRBD2	TRBV23-1	large	TGCGCCAGCGGCCTCGGACTAGCAAGAGATACGCAGTATTTT	CASGLGLARDTQYF
TRBJ2-7	TRBD1	TRBV29-1	large	TGCAGCGCCGGGACAGGGACCTACGAGCAGTACTTC	CSAGTGTYEQYF
TRBJ1-1	NA	TRBV7-3	large	TGTGCCAGCAGCAAGGAGGTGAACACTGAAGCTTTCTTT	CASSKEVNTEAFF
TRBJ2-7	TRBD2	TRBV19	large	TGTGCCAGTAGTGTCACTAGCGGGGGGTTTAACGAGCAGTACTTC	CASSVTSGGFNEQYF
TRBJ2-6	TRBD1	TRBV4-3	large	TGCGCCAGCAGCCAACTGGCCGGGACAGGGAGCTCTGGGGCCAACGTCCTGACTTTC	CASSQLAGTGSSGANVLTF